Presented here are 8 T cell receptor beta chains from one specimen sequenced in a study of response to subunit inactivated influenza vaccine. Each CDR3 protein gets one entry after TCRdb re-called the RT-PCR reads with MiXCR. In the table there are 650,000 to 800,000 distinct CDR3 sequences, roughly 18% of which are singletons. Specimen: PBMCs from blood, collected about 5 days after vaccination. The origin of the receptors is a man aged 45-65 years who received an inactivated influenza vaccine.

Concerning this clonotype itself: This likely comes from a read error, as the CDR3 has no conserved phenylalanine or tryptophan at its end. CDR3 sequence: CASSLPAGPGELFL. CDR3 sequence (DNA): TGCGCCAGCAGCCTACCGGCGGGCCCCGGGGAGCTGTTTTTG. The V gene is TRBV5-1, the J gene TRBJ2-2, with D perhaps matching TRBD2 (5 bases). CDR3 length: 14 residues. Trimming removed 4 bases from V and 6 bases from J, with 13 bases in between. Germline-derived CDR1 and CDR2 are SGHRS and YFSETQ.

This clonotype has ten or more counts. The chain recombines TRBV4-1 with TRBJ2-3; TRBD1 matches 7 bases. J was trimmed by 1 base and V by 1 base; bases with no gene match: 8. Germline values: CDR1 MGHRA, CDR2 YSYEKL. The CDR3 has 17 residues. The CDR3 loop reads CASSQGEQGGGTDTQYF. The CDR3 region has the DNA TGCGCCAGCAGCCAAGGGGAGCAAGGGGGCGGCACAGATACGCAGTATTTT.

A note on this clonotype: A much larger clone lies one base from this, so it may be a read error. The chain joins TRBV7-2 to TRBJ1-2, with D unclear. Between the trimmed V and J ends, which lost 1 base and 0 bases, there was a span of 9 bases. The V gene's germline CDR1 is SGHTA and CDR2 FQGNSA. CDR3 length: 15 residues. For the CDR3, the DNA is TGTGCCAGCAGCTTAGTAGGCGGAGCTAACTATGGCTACACCTTC. Amino acid sequence: CASSLVGGANYGYTF.

This clonotype has more than one count but fewer than ten. The rearrangement uses TRBV20-1 and TRBJ2-3; a weak D match, TRBD2 (5 bases). Trimming shortened V by 5 bases and J by 5 bases, and 17 bases separated the two germline ends. CDR1 DFQATT and CDR2 SNEGSKA come from the germline V gene (reference sequence). This CDR3 has 14 amino acids. The CDR3, as DNA: TGCAGTGCTTGCCCACTTCAAGGGAGAGATACGCAGTATTTT. This gives the protein CSACPLQGRDTQYF.

The V call is TRBV11-2, the J call TRBJ1-1; 8 bases match TRBD1. V gave up 1 base and J gave up 5 bases; unmatched junction bases: 12. The germline V gene has CDR1 SGHAT and CDR2 FQNNGV. The CDR3 runs 17 residues. Written as DNA, the CDR3 is TGTGCCAGCAGCTTAGCTCTACCCCGGACAGGGTCTACTGAAGCTTTCTTT. Translating gives CASSLALPRTGSTEAFF.

The rearrangement joins TRBV6-2 or TRBV6-3 to TRBJ2-1; 8 positions match TRBD2. V dropped 5 bases and J dropped 7; count of bases not matched to a gene: 13. Germline V lookup: CDR1 MNHEY, CDR2 SVGEGT. The CDR3 runs to 16 residues. CDR3: CASSPGLGTRANEQFF. Written as DNA, the CDR3 is TGTGCCAGCAGTCCTGGACTCGGGACTAGGGCAAATGAGCAGTTCTTC.

Here the CDR3 DNA reads TGCAGTGCTAGAGATAGACAGGGGAGCGGATCTTTGCGGGGCTACACCTTC. Amino acids: CSARDRQGSGSLRGYTF. This chain joins TRBV20-1 and TRBJ1-2, with 8 bases that match TRBD1. CDR3 size: 17 residues. Per germline, CDR1 DFQATT and CDR2 SNEGSKA (reference sequence). J gave up 8 bases and V 0 bases, and 17 bases lay outside the gene matches.

The gene calls are TRBV7-3 and TRBJ2-2, with 13 bases that match TRBD2. This CDR3 contains 17 residues. Trimming removed 1 base from V and 6 bases from J; junction bases left unmatched: 5. The germline CDR1 and CDR2 sequences are SGHTA and FQGTGA. Here the CDR3 DNA reads TGTGCCAGCAGCTTAAGTATTGGACTAGCGGGAGCCGGGGAGCTGTTTTTT. Translated: CASSLSIGLAGAGELFF. Full variable domain (missing parts from reference TRBV7-3 and TRBJ2-2): GAGVSQTPSNKVTEKGKYVELRCDPISGHTALYWYRQSLGQGPEFLIYFQGTGAADDSGLPNDRFFAVRPEGSVSTLKIQRTERGDSAVYLCASSLSIGLAGAGELFFGEGSRLTVL.